One and the same sample provided the 5 T cell receptor beta chains below, sequenced in a study of blood T cell repertoires in COVID-19. The table came from immunoSEQ multiplex PCR; TCRdb's copy has only in-frame clones and leaves some out. The sample gives 350,000 to 400,000 clones, 75% to 90% of which show up once; about 1% is in the top ten. Sequenced: PBMCs or T cells enriched from blood (not recorded which). The receptors come from a man aged 18 to 35 who had recovered from COVID-19.

V gene TRBV2 combines with J gene TRBJ2-7; D possibly corresponds to TRBD2 (7 bases). V lost 10 bases and J 5 bases, leaving 12 bases between the germline ends. The CDR3 has 11 residues. Germline V gene sequence: CDR1 SNHLY, CDR2 FYNNEI. The DNA for the CDR3 is TGTGCCACCACAGGGAGGGACGAGCAGTACTTC. This sequence encodes CATTGRDEQYF.

The CDR3 DNA sequence: TGCGCCAGCAGCTCTGCAGGGGGGTTCTCCGAGCAGTACTTC. Translated, it gives CASSSAGGFSEQYF. This chain connects TRBV5-1 to TRBJ2-7, with D possibly matching TRBD1 (7 bases). Per the germline V gene, CDR1 is SGHRS and CDR2 is YFSETQ. The CDR3 sequence is 14 residues long. V shed 3 bases and J shed 6 bases, with 16 bases lying between them.

The chain couples TRBV5-1 to TRBJ1-4; tentative D call: TRBD1 (5 bases). Germline V lookup: CDR1 SGHRS, CDR2 YFSETQ. This CDR3 comprises 17 residues. With 7 bases removed from V and 8 bases from J, the gap between germline ends came to 27 bases. The CDR3 nucleotides are TGCGCCAGCCATACAGCCGGGACCTTCGCCGGGGGAGAAAAACTGTTTTTT. It specifies CASHTAGTFAGGEKLFF.

The chain joins TRBV6-5 to TRBJ2-7, with D possibly matching TRBD1 (6 bases). V was pared by 1 base and J by 0 bases, with 10 bases between. Germline values: CDR1 MNHEY, CDR2 SVGAGI. The CDR3 spans 15 residues. DNA for the CDR3: TGTGCCAGCAGTTACTTAGGACAGACCTCCTACGAGCAGTACTTC. Translated: CASSYLGQTSYEQYF.

This clone was observed a single time. The chain combines TRBV19 with TRBJ1-4; 7 bases are shared with TRBD1. The V and J ends lost 4 bases and 8 bases, in that order; junction bases with no gene match: 13. The CDR3 contains 16 residues. CDR1 LNHDA and CDR2 SQIVND come from the germline V gene (reference sequence). The CDR3, as DNA: TGTGCCAGTAGTACACGCAGAGGGGGCGCAGGGGAAAAACTGTTTTTT. It is translated as CASSTRRGGAGEKLFF.